The 2 T cell receptor beta chains reported below all come from one sample, sequenced in a study of CD8 T cells in ankylosing spondylitis. TCRdb fed the 5' RACE reads into MiXCR, producing one record per CDR3 protein. The sample contains almost 250,000 distinct CDR3 sequences, roughly 32% of which appear only once. Sequencing used blood, either unsorted or a sorted T cell fraction (not recorded which). These receptors all stem from a male donor with ankylosing spondylitis or in good health (not recorded which).

This sequence joins TRBV5-1 and TRBJ2-5; D may be TRBD2 (5 bases). Germline CDR1 SGHRS, CDR2 YFSETQ. Between the trimmed V and J ends, which lost 0 bases and 2 bases, there was a span of 11 bases. CDR3 length equals 15 residues. CDR3 coding DNA: TGCGCCAGCAGCTTGGGGCCCCAGCGGCAAGAGACCCAGTACTTC. Its translation: CASSLGPQRQETQYF. The entire variable domain, with the rest obtained from reference TRBV5-1 and TRBJ2-5, is as follows: KAGVTQTPRYLIKTRGQQVTLSCSPISGHRSVSWYQQTPGQGLQFLFEYFSETQRNKGNFPGRFSGRQFSNSRSEMNVSTLELGDSALYLCASSLGPQRQETQYFGPGTRLLVL.

The chain has TRBV6-1 and TRBJ2-5; maybe TRBD1 (6 bases). Germline V CDR1 and CDR2: MNHNS, SASEGT. CDR3 length: 14 residues. Trimming took 5 bases from V and 1 from J, leaving 11 bases between them. The DNA of the CDR3 is TGTGCCAGCAGTAAAACAGGGTTCCAAGAGACCCAGTACTTC. Amino acid sequence: CASSKTGFQETQYF.